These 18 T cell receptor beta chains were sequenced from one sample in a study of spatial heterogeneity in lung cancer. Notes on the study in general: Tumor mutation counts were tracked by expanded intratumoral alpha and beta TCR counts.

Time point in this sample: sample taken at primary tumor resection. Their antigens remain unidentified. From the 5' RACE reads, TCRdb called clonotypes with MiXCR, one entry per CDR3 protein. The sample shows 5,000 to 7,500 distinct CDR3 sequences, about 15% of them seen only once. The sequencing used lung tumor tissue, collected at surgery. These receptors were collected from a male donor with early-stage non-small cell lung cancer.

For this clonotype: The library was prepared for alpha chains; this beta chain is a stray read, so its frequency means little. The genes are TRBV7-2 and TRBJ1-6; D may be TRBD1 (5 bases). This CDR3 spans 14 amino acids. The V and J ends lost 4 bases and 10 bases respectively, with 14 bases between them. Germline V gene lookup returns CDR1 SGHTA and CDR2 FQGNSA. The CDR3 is CASSSQGVDSPLHF. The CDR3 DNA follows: TGTGCCAGCAGCTCGCAGGGTGTAGACTCACCCCTCCACTTT.

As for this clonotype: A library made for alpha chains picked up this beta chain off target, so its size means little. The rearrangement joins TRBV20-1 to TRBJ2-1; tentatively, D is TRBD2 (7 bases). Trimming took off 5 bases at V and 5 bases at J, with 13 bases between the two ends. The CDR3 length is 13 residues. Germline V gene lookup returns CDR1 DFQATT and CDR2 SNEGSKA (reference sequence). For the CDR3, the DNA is TGCAGTGCTTTGAGGGGGGGCGACAATGAGCAGTTCTTC. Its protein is CSALRGGDNEQFF.

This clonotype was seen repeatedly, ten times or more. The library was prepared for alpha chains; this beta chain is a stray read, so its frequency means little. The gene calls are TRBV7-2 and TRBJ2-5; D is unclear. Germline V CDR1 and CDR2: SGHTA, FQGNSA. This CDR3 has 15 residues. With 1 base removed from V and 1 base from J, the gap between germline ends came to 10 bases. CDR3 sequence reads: CASSLGENPQETQYF. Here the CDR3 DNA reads TGTGCCAGCAGCTTAGGAGAAAACCCCCAAGAGACCCAGTACTTC.

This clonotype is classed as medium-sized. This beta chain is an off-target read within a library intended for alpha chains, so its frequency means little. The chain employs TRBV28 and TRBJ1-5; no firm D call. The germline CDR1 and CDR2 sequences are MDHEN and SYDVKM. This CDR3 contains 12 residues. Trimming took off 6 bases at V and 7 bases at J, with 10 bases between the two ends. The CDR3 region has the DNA TGTGCCAGCAGCCCGGACCGGCAGCCCCAGCATTTT. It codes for CASSPDRQPQHF.

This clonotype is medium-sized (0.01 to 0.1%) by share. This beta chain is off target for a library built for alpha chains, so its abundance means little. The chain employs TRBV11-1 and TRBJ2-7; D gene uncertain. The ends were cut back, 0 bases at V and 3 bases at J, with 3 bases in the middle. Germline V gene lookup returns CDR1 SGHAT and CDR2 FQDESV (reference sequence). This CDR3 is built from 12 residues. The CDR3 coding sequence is TGTGCCAGCAGCTTAGCGCTCTACGAGCAGTACTTC. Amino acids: CASSLALYEQYF.

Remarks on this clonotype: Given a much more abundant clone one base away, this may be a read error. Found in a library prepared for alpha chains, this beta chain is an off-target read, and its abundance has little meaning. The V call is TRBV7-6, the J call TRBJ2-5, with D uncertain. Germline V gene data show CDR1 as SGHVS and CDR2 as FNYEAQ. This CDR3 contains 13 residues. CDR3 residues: CASSSSHQEAQYF. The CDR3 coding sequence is TGTGCCAGCAGCTCGAGCCACCAAGAGGCCCAGTACTTC.

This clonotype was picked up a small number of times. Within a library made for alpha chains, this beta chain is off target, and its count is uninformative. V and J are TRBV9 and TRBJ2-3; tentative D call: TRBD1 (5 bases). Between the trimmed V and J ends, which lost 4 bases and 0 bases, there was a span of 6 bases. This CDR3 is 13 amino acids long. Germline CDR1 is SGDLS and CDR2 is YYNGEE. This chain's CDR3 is CASSPGSTDTQYF. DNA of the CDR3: TGTGCCAGCAGCCCAGGGAGCACAGATACGCAGTATTTT.

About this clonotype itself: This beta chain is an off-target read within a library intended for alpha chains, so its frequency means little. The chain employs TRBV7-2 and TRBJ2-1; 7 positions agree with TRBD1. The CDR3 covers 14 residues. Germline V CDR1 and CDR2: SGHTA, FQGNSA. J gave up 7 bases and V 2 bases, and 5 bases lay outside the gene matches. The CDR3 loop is CASSLQGQSNEQFF. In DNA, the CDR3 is TGTGCCAGCAGCTTACAGGGACAGTCTAATGAGCAGTTCTTC.

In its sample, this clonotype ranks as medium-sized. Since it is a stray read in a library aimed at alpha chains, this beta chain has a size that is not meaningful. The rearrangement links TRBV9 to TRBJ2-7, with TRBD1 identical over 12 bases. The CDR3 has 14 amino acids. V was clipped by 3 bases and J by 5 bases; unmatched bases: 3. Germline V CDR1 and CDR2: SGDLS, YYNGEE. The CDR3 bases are TGTGCCAGCAGCGGGGACAGGGGGCATGACGAGCAGTACTTC. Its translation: CASSGDRGHDEQYF.

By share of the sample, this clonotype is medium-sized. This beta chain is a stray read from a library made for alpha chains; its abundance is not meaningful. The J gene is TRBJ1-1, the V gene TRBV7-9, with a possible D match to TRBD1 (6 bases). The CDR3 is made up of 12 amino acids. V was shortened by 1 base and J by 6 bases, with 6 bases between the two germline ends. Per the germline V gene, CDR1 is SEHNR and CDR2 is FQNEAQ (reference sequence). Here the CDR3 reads CASSLGTAEAFF. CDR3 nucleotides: TGTGCCAGCAGCTTAGGGACAGCTGAAGCTTTCTTT. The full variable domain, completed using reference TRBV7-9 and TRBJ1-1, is DTGVSQNPRHKITKRGQNVTFRCDPISEHNRLYWYRQTLGQGPEFLTYFQNEAQLEKSRLLSDRFSAERPKGSFSTLEIQRTEQGDSAMYLCASSLGTAEAFFGQGTRLTVV.

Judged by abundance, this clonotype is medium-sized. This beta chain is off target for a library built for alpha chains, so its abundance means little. The CDR3 bases are TGTGCCAGCAGTTTCGCTAATCCTGGGGCCAACGTCCTGACTTTC. It specifies CASSFANPGANVLTF. The chain joins TRBV12-3 or TRBV12-4 to TRBJ2-6; D unresolved. CDR3 length: 15 amino acids. V lost 3 bases to trimming and J lost 2 bases, with 8 bases between them.

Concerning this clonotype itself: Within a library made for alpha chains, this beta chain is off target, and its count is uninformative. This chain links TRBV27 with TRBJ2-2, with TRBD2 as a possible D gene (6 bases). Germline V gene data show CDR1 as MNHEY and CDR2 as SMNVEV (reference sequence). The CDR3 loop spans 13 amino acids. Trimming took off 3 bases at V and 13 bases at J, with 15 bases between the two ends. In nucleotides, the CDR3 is TGTGCCAGCAGTTTGTCGCGGGACGTGGGGCTGTTTTTT. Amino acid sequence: CASSLSRDVGLFF.

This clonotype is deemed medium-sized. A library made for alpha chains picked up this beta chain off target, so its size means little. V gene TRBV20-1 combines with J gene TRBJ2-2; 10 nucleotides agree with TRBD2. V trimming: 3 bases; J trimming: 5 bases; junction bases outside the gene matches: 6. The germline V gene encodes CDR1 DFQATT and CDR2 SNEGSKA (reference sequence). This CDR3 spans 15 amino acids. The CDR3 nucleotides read TGCAGTGCTAGGGACAGCGGGGGGGCAACCGGGGAGCTGTTTTTT. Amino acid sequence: CSARDSGGATGELFF.

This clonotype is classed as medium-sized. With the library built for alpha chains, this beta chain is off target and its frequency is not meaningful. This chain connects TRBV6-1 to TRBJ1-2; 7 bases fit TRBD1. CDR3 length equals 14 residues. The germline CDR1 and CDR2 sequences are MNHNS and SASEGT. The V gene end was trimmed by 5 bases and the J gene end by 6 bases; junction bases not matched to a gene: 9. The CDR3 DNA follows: TGTGCCAGCAGTACAGGGGTCAGTGGCGATGGCTACACCTTC. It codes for CASSTGVSGDGYTF.

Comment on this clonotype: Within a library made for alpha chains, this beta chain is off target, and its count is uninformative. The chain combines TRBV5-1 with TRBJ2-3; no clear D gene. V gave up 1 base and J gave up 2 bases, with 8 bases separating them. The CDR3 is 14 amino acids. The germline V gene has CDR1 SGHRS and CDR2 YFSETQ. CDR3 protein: CASSLLSSTDTQYF. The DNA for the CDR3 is TGCGCCAGCAGCTTGCTTAGCTCCACAGATACGCAGTATTTT. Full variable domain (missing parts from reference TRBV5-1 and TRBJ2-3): KAGVTQTPRYLIKTRGQQVTLSCSPISGHRSVSWYQQTPGQGLQFLFEYFSETQRNKGNFPGRFSGRQFSNSRSEMNVSTLELGDSALYLCASSLLSSTDTQYFGPGTRLTVL.

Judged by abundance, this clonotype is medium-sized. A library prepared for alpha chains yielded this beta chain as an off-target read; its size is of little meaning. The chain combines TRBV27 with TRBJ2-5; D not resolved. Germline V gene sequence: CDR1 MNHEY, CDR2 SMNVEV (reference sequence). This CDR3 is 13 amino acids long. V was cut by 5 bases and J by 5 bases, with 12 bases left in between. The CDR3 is CASSQGRLETQYF. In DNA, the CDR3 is TGTGCCAGCAGTCAAGGCCGGTTGGAGACCCAGTACTTC.

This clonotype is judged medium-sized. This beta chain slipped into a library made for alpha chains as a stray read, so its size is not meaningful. The DNA of the CDR3 is TGCAGTGCTAGAGTGGAGACTGAAGCTTTCTTT. This gives the protein CSARVETEAFF. The V call is TRBV20-1, the J call TRBJ1-1; D remains ambiguous. The germline gives CDR1 DFQATT, CDR2 SNEGSKA (reference sequence). V was shortened by 1 base and J by 5 bases, with 5 bases between the two germline ends. The CDR3 is made up of 11 amino acids.

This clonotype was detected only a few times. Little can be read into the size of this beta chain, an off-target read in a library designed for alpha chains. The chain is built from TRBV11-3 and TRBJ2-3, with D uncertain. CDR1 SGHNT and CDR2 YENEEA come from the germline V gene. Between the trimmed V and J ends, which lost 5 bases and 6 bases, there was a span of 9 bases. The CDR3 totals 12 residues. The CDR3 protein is CASSPSQDTQYF. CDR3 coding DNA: TGTGCCAGCAGCCCTTCCCAGGATACGCAGTATTTT.